These T cell receptor beta chains were read from a single sample in a study of T cell responses to AZD1222 COVID-19 vaccine. Data came from immunoSEQ multiplex PCR; TCRdb stores just in-frame clones and leaves some out. The sample includes approximately 120,000 clones, around 90% of them seen just once. Sequenced material: peripheral blood, taken on day 0 of MenACWY control vaccination. All receptors come from an adult in good health. Each CDR3 is given with its conserved first and last residue. The D gene is left open where the match is weak. Where a row states a size, it is once, few, many or the class of an expanded clone; other rows omit it.

TRBJ1-2,TRBV6-5,NA,NA,TGTGCCAGCAGGGCGGGAGTTAACTATGGCTACACCTTC,CASRAGVNYGYTF
TRBJ1-3,TRBV28,NA,NA,TGTGCCAGCAGCCCCGGCAGGGTGGGTGGAAACACCATATATTTT,CASSPGRVGGNTIYF
TRBJ1-4,TRBV27,NA,NA,TGTGCCAGCAGTTACCGCTGGGAAACTAATGAAAAACTGTTTTTT,CASSYRWETNEKLFF
TRBJ1-5,TRBV7-9,NA,NA,TGTGCCAGCAATAATGCATGGGATAGCAATCAGCCCCAGCATTTT,CASNNAWDSNQPQHF
TRBJ2-2,TRBV19,NA,NA,TGTGCCAGTAGTATAGATCACAGATGGACAGCGAACACCGGGGAGCTGTTTTTT,CASSIDHRWTANTGELFF
TRBJ1-5,TRBV28,NA,NA,TGTGCCAGCAGTTTTGGGGATTATAGGAATCAGCCCCAGCATTTT,CASSFGDYRNQPQHF
TRBJ2-2,TRBV18,few,NA,TGTGCCAGCTCATCCCTTACGGGAGCCGGGGAGCTGTTTTTT,CASSSLTGAGELFF
TRBJ1-3,TRBV15,NA,NA,TGTGCCACCAGCAGGGGCAGGGAGAACTCTGGAAACACCATATATTTT,CATSRGRENSGNTIYF
TRBJ2-1,TRBV30,NA,TRBD2,TGTGCCTGGGCCGGACTAGCCTATGAGCAGTTCTTC,CAWAGLAYEQFF
TRBJ2-6,TRBV3-1/TRBV3-2,NA,NA,TGTGCCAGCAGCTACTCTGGGGCCAACGTCCTGACTTTC,CASSYSGANVLTF
TRBJ1-2,TRBV6-1,large,NA,TGTGCCAGCAGTGAAGATCGATGGACAGCGTACTATGGCTACACCTTC,CASSEDRWTAYYGYTF
TRBJ1-6,TRBV7-8,NA,TRBD1,TGTGCCAGCTCCACAACCTCCGGGACAGGGGCCTCACCCCTCCACTTT,CASSTTSGTGASPLHF
TRBJ2-7,TRBV30,NA,TRBD1,TGTGCCTGGAGTGAGGGGGACAGGGGTCTTGGGCAGTACTTC,CAWSEGDRGLGQYF
TRBJ1-6,TRBV28,NA,NA,TGTGCCAGCTCCCCGGGTGGCAGTCACTATAATTCACCCCTCCACTTT,CASSPGGSHYNSPLHF
TRBJ1-6,TRBV5-4,NA,TRBD1,TGTGCCAGCAGCAGCGGACAGGGTGGGAGACCTAATTCACCCCTCCACTTT,CASSSGQGGRPNSPLHF
TRBJ1-2,TRBV5-6,NA,TRBD1,TGTGCCAGCAGCTTGGTGGGCAGGGGGGACTATGGCTACACCTTC,CASSLVGRGDYGYTF
TRBJ1-1,TRBV3-1/TRBV3-2,NA,NA,TGTGCCAGTGGGGATCCCGTAAGAACTGAAGCTTTCTTT,CASGDPVRTEAFF
TRBJ1-1,TRBV6-2/TRBV6-3,NA,NA,TGTGCCAGCAGTAAAACAGGGCAGAACACTGAAGCTTTCTTT,CASSKTGQNTEAFF
TRBJ2-1,TRBV7-9,once,TRBD1,TGTGCCAGCAGCGCCCCCCGGACAGGTGAGCGAGAGCAGTTCTTC,CASSAPRTGEREQFF
TRBJ1-1,TRBV2,NA,NA,TGTGCCAGCATTAGACAGGTGAACACTGAAGCTTTCTTT,CASIRQVNTEAFF
TRBJ1-5,TRBV4-2,NA,NA,TGTGCCAGCAGCCCCTGGATGAATCGGCCCCAGCATTTT,CASSPWMNRPQHF
TRBJ1-1,TRBV2,few,NA,TGCGGGGCCCGCAGGAATGCTGAAGCTTTCTTT,CGARRNAEAFF
TRBJ1-1,TRBV9,NA,NA,TGTGCCAGCAGCGTGATCGCGGGTGATTATAAAGCTTTCTTT,CASSVIAGDYKAFF
TRBJ2-7,TRBV6-5,NA,NA,TGTGCCAGCACTCCCTCGTTGGCAGGCCCGGGGGAGCAGTACTTC,CASTPSLAGPGEQYF
TRBJ2-1,TRBV7-3,NA,TRBD2,TGTGCCAGCAGCCCATCTAGCGGGGACTACAATGAGCAGTTCTTC,CASSPSSGDYNEQFF
TRBJ2-7,TRBV18,NA,NA,TGTGCCAGCTCAACCGGCTACGAGCAGTACTTC,CASSTGYEQYF
TRBJ1-3,TRBV18,NA,NA,TGTGCCAGCTCACAATTACGTGACTTCTCTGGAAACACCATATATTTT,CASSQLRDFSGNTIYF
TRBJ1-2,TRBV11-3,NA,NA,TGTGCCAGCCTCGCTCCCCACAGAAACTATGGCTACACCTTC,CASLAPHRNYGYTF
TRBJ1-5,TRBV20-1,NA,NA,TGCAGTGCTAGTTCCCTGGCGGAGCCGCCCCAGCATTTT,CSASSLAEPPQHF
TRBJ1-2,TRBV14,NA,NA,TGTGCCAGCAGCCAAGATAAGAGGGGCGCCGGTGGCTACACCTTC,CASSQDKRGAGGYTF
TRBJ2-1,TRBV19,NA,TRBD2,TGTGCCAGTAACCCCACCGGGACTAGCGGGCACAATGAGCAGTTCTTC,CASNPTGTSGHNEQFF
TRBJ1-2,TRBV4-3,medium-sized,NA,TGCGCCAGCAGCCAAGGGGGTCAGAGCCCTCCAGGTGGCTACACCTTC,CASSQGGQSPPGGYTF
TRBJ1-5,TRBV6-5,NA,NA,TGTGCCAGCAGTTTTTACCCCGCTTCCCAGCATTTT,CASSFYPASQHF
TRBJ1-1,TRBV11-2,NA,NA,TGTGCCAGCAGCTCTTTGGCAGGGAACACTGAAGCTTTCTTT,CASSSLAGNTEAFF
TRBJ2-1,TRBV7-8,NA,NA,TGTGCCAGCAGCTCACACCAATACAATGAGCAGTTCTTC,CASSSHQYNEQFF
TRBJ1-5,TRBV19,NA,NA,TGTGCCAGTAGTACGTTACCCGACAGTGGGAATCAGCCCCAGCATTTT,CASSTLPDSGNQPQHF
TRBJ1-6,TRBV14,NA,NA,TGTGCCAGCAGCCTTGTCAGGGGACGAAATTCACCCCTCCACTTT,CASSLVRGRNSPLHF
TRBJ1-5,TRBV30,NA,NA,TGTGCCTGGAGTGTACAGAGCAATCAGCCCCAGCATTTT,CAWSVQSNQPQHF
TRBJ1-1,TRBV27,NA,NA,TGTGCCAGCAGTTTAATCGGGGTCACTGAAGCTTTCTTT,CASSLIGVTEAFF
TRBJ2-2,TRBV7-2,NA,TRBD2,TGTGCCAGCAGCTTAATTACGGGGGGTGTCGGGGAGCTGTTTTTT,CASSLITGGVGELFF
TRBJ2-7,TRBV2,NA,TRBD2,TGTGCCAGCATACTAGCGGGAGGAACCAACGAGCAGTACTTC,CASILAGGTNEQYF
TRBJ1-1,TRBV29-1,once,NA,TGCAGCTCAAACACGGAGGGCACTGAAGCTTTCTTT,CSSNTEGTEAFF
TRBJ1-5,TRBV19,NA,NA,TGTGCCAGTAGTATTGAGAGGTATCGGCAGCCCCAGCATTTT,CASSIERYRQPQHF
TRBJ2-5,TRBV11-3,NA,TRBD1,TGTGCCAGCAGCAGGGGGACAGGGAGGGAGACCCAGTACTTC,CASSRGTGRETQYF
TRBJ2-7,TRBV6-5,NA,TRBD2,TGTGCCAGCCGCGGGGGGCCCGAGCAGTACTTC,CASRGGPEQYF
TRBJ2-7,TRBV11-1,NA,TRBD2,TGTGCCAGCAGCAGGGACTACACCTACGAGCAGTACTTC,CASSRDYTYEQYF
TRBJ2-3,TRBV12-3/TRBV12-4,once,NA,TGTGCCAGCAGTTTAGGAGTCACAGATACGCAGTATTTT,CASSLGVTDTQYF
TRBJ1-1,TRBV6-2/TRBV6-3,once,NA,TGTGCCAGCAGTTACGGGGGCGAGAGCACTGAAGCTTTCTTT,CASSYGGESTEAFF
TRBJ1-1,TRBV7-9,NA,NA,TGTGCCAGCAGTATGGTTAGCAACACTGAAGCTTTCTTT,CASSMVSNTEAFF